These 30 T cell receptor beta chains share one sample of origin, sequenced in a study of blood T cell repertoires in COVID-19. Libraries were prepared by immunoSEQ multiplex PCR; TCRdb keeps only in-frame clonotypes and omits some of them. The data hold tens of thousands of clones, with roughly 90% observed a single time. The sequencing input was peripheral blood. The receptors originated from a man between 65 and 85 years old with active or convalescent COVID-19.

The chain combines TRBV28 with TRBJ2-2; D is unresolved. Germline-derived CDR1 and CDR2 are MDHEN and SYDVKM. Trimming stripped 6 bases from V and 4 bases from J, with 6 bases between. The CDR3 sequence is 12 residues long. The CDR3 DNA follows: TGTGCCAGCAGGGCGGTCACCGGGGAGCTGTTTTTT. Translated: CASRAVTGELFF.

The chain joins TRBV7-9 to TRBJ1-3; D is ambiguous. Germline CDR1 reads SEHNR; CDR2 reads FQNEAQ (reference sequence). Trimming cost V 7 bases and J 0 bases, with 10 bases left between them. CDR3 length: 14 residues. CDR3: CASIGGLSGNTIYF. The CDR3 nucleotides read TGTGCCAGCATCGGAGGGCTCTCTGGAAACACCATATATTTT.

The chain carries TRBV19 and TRBJ1-2; possibly TRBD1 for D (5 bases). This CDR3 has 13 residues. Germline assignment: CDR1 LNHDA and CDR2 SQIVND (reference sequence). The V gene lost 3 bases and the J gene lost 7 bases, with 12 bases spanning the gap. The CDR3: CASSISVGGGYTF. The CDR3, as DNA: TGTGCCAGTAGTATTTCCGTCGGGGGTGGCTACACCTTC. Filled out from reference TRBV19 and TRBJ1-2, the complete variable domain reads DGGITQSPKYLFRKEGQNVTLSCEQNLNHDAMYWYRQDPGQGLRLIYYSQIVNDFQKGDIAEGYSVSREKKESFPLTVTSAQKNPTAFYLCASSISVGGGYTFGSGTRLTVV.

The chain joins TRBV7-9 to TRBJ1-2; D remains unclear. Per the germline V gene, CDR1 is SEHNR and CDR2 is FQNEAQ (reference sequence). This CDR3 comprises 15 residues. V lost 1 base to trimming and J lost 7 bases, with 16 bases between them. CDR3 region: CASSLVPNLAPGYTF. CDR3 DNA: TGTGCCAGCAGCTTAGTACCAAACTTAGCCCCTGGCTACACCTTC. Using reference TRBV7-9 and TRBJ1-2 for the parts outside the CDR3, the full variable domain is DTGVSQNPRHKITKRGQNVTFRCDPISEHNRLYWYRQTLGQGPEFLTYFQNEAQLEKSRLLSDRFSAERPKGSFSTLEIQRTEQGDSAMYLCASSLVPNLAPGYTFGSGTRLTVV.

This clone was observed once. This rearrangement joins TRBV11-2 to TRBJ1-2; weak D call: TRBD1 (5 bases). The ends were cut back, 4 bases at V and 8 bases at J, with 20 bases in the middle. This CDR3 has 15 amino acids. CDR1 and CDR2 from the germline V gene are SGHAT and FQNNGV. DNA of the CDR3: TGTGCCAGCAGCTCAATCCGGGACTTGGACGTAGGCTACACCTTC. Amino acids: CASSSIRDLDVGYTF.

CDR3 loop: CASSLTGQGANYGYTF. The CDR3 nucleotides read TGTGCCAGCAGTTTGACGGGACAGGGAGCTAACTATGGCTACACCTTC. The chain links TRBV6-2 or TRBV6-3 to TRBJ1-2; 9 positions match TRBD1. V shed 4 bases and J 0 bases; nucleotides not matched to a gene: 6. From germline, CDR1 is MNHEY and CDR2 SVGEGT. This CDR3 is built from 16 residues.

J is TRBJ1-6 and V is TRBV12-3 or TRBV12-4, with D tentatively TRBD1 (5 bases). The length of the CDR3 is 13 residues. V was clipped by 6 bases and J by 7 bases, with 10 bases between them. The CDR3 region has the DNA TGTGCCAGCAGCTTCACAGGAAATTCACCCCTCCACTTT. Protein product: CASSFTGNSPLHF.

The chain carries TRBV11-3 and TRBJ2-5, with a possible D match to TRBD1 (6 bases). Germline CDR1 is SGHNT and CDR2 is YENEEA. The CDR3 is made up of 13 amino acids. V was trimmed by 5 bases and J by 1 base, leaving 8 bases between them. This chain's CDR3 is CASSRDTQETQYF. The DNA of the CDR3 is TGTGCCAGCAGCCGGGACACCCAAGAGACCCAGTACTTC.

The chain links TRBV10-2 to TRBJ1-4; 8 bases are shared with TRBD1. V shed 7 bases, J shed 7 bases, and the junction held 17 bases outside the gene matches. CDR1 WSHSY and CDR2 SAAADI come from the germline V gene. The CDR3 sequence is 17 residues long. CDR3 residues: CASTHIYSGGAGEKLFF. The CDR3 DNA follows: TGCGCCAGCACCCACATTTACTCAGGGGGCGCGGGTGAAAAACTGTTTTTT.

This chain joins TRBV19 and TRBJ1-5; 7 nucleotides match TRBD1. J was trimmed by 2 bases and V by 6 bases; bases with no gene match: 4. Germline CDR1 and CDR2: LNHDA and SQIVND (reference sequence). This CDR3 has 14 residues. Here the CDR3 reads CASSVTGGNQPQHF. The CDR3 DNA reads TGTGCCAGTAGCGTTACAGGGGGCAATCAGCCCCAGCATTTT.

This clone was seen only a few times. The chain recombines TRBV19 with TRBJ1-6; 7 bases are a match to TRBD1. Germline CDR1 reads LNHDA; CDR2 reads SQIVND (reference sequence). The CDR3 has 15 residues. J lost 8 bases, V lost 7 bases, and 11 bases had no gene match. CDR3 loop: CASKLPTGDHSPLHF. CDR3 DNA: TGTGCCAGTAAACTCCCTACAGGGGATCATTCACCCCTCCACTTT.

The chain has TRBV5-3 and TRBJ2-5, with TRBD2 matching over 8 bases. TRBV5-3 is recorded as an ORF, its role being uncertain. The CDR3 length is 18 residues. Trimming at V came to 4 bases and at J to 2 bases, leaving 16 bases not matched to a gene. CDR3 in amino acids: CARSPSERAGGPQETQYF. Here the CDR3 DNA reads TGTGCCAGAAGCCCCAGTGAACGGGCGGGGGGCCCACAAGAGACCCAGTACTTC.

The V call is TRBV3-1 (or the pseudogene TRBV3-2), the J call TRBJ1-2, with a weak D call TRBD1 (5 bases). Trimming took off 4 bases at V and 8 bases at J, with 17 bases between the two ends. CDR1 and CDR2 from the germline V gene are LGHDT and YNNKEL (reference sequence). The CDR3 has 14 amino acids. The CDR3: CASSPTPQGRGYTF. The CDR3 region has the DNA TGTGCCAGCAGCCCCACCCCGCAGGGTAGGGGCTACACCTTC.

The gene calls are TRBV7-9 and TRBJ1-1; 7 positions agree with TRBD1. Germline CDR1 and CDR2: SEHNR and FQNEAQ (reference sequence). This CDR3 is 14 amino acids long. The ends lost 3 bases at V and 2 bases at J; junction bases unmatched: 3. The DNA for the CDR3 is TGTGCCAGCAGCTTGTCAGGGGGAAACACTGAAGCTTTCTTT. Its translation is CASSLSGGNTEAFF.

The rearrangement links TRBV3-1 (or the pseudogene TRBV3-2) to TRBJ2-7, with 7 bases aligning to TRBD1. V shed 2 bases, J shed 7 bases, and the junction held 8 bases outside the gene matches. CDR3 length equals 14 residues. Per germline, CDR1 LGHDT and CDR2 YNNKEL (reference sequence). The DNA of the CDR3 is TGTGCCAGCAGCCAATTAACAGGGGCGCAGGAGCAGTACTTC. Translation gives CASSQLTGAQEQYF.

This clone has a handful of counts. The chain carries TRBV4-2 and TRBJ1-1; D gene ambiguous. V lost 3 bases to trimming and J lost 7 bases, with 6 bases between them. The CDR3 covers 11 residues. Germline values: CDR1 LGHNA, CDR2 YNFKEQ. This CDR3 reads CASSQYSEAFF. The CDR3 region has the DNA TGTGCCAGCAGCCAGTACAGTGAAGCTTTCTTT.

The gene calls are TRBV7-6 and TRBJ1-3; 7 bases line up with TRBD1. Losses at the gene ends were 5 bases for V and 0 bases for J; bases not matched to a gene: 10. This CDR3 spans 17 amino acids. Germline-derived CDR1 and CDR2 are SGHVS and FNYEAQ. CDR3 DNA: TGTGCCAGCAGCCCGCAAGGGACAGTGGTCTCTGGAAACACCATATATTTT. It encodes CASSPQGTVVSGNTIYF.

The J gene is TRBJ1-5, the V gene TRBV19; D is perhaps TRBD1 (5 bases). Germline V CDR1 and CDR2: LNHDA, SQIVND (reference sequence). The V and J ends lost 4 bases and 7 bases respectively, with 14 bases between them. This CDR3 comprises 14 residues. The CDR3 protein is CASSRGPAGQPQHF. CDR3 coding DNA: TGTGCCAGTAGTAGGGGCCCAGCGGGGCAGCCCCAGCATTTT.

This clone was detected once. The gene calls are TRBV28 and TRBJ1-2; no firm D call. Germline CDR1 reads MDHEN; CDR2 reads SYDVKM. Trimming stripped 2 bases from V and 1 base from J, with 8 bases between. The length of the CDR3 is 14 residues. The CDR3 DNA sequence: TGTGCCAGCAGTTTAGGAGCGTTTAACTATGGCTACACCTTC. Its protein is CASSLGAFNYGYTF.

V and J are TRBV27 and TRBJ2-2; D gene uncertain. The germline V gene has CDR1 MNHEY and CDR2 SMNVEV (reference sequence). The germline V and J ends were trimmed by 0 bases and 4 bases, with 6 bases remaining between them. The CDR3 consists of 14 residues. The CDR3 nucleotides read TGTGCCAGCAGTTTATCGTGGAGCACCGGGGAGCTGTTTTTT. It is translated as CASSLSWSTGELFF.

The chain has TRBV13 and TRBJ2-2; the D gene is possibly TRBD1 (6 bases). CDR3 length: 14 residues. Germline CDR1 is PRHDT and CDR2 is FYEKMQ (reference sequence). V dropped 5 bases and J dropped 5 bases, with 12 bases sitting between them. The CDR3 DNA reads as TGTGCCAGCAGCCCAGGGCAGGGGACCGGGGAGCTGTTTTTT. Its protein product is CASSPGQGTGELFF. Together with reference TRBV13 and TRBJ2-2, the CDR3 gives the full variable domain: AAGVIQSPRHLIKEKRETATLKCYPIPRHDTVYWYQQGPGQDPQFLISFYEKMQSDKGSIPDRFSAQQFSDYHSELNMSSLELGDSALYFCASSPGQGTGELFFGEGSRLTVL.

The chain recombines TRBV12-3 or TRBV12-4 with TRBJ2-3; D might be TRBD1 (5 bases). The CDR3 loop spans 12 amino acids. Trimming shortened V by 8 bases and J by 3 bases, and 9 bases separated the two germline ends. The CDR3 nucleotides read TGTGCCAGCGGGGCATTGACAGATACGCAGTATTTT. Translating gives CASGALTDTQYF.

DNA for the CDR3: TGCGCCAGCAGCTTGACAGTACAGGGGGCGGTCGGGGAAAAACTGTTTTTT. Its translation: CASSLTVQGAVGEKLFF. The chain is built from TRBV5-1 and TRBJ1-4; 9 bases match TRBD1. J gave up 8 bases and V 1 base, and 12 bases lay outside the gene matches. There are 17 residues in the CDR3. Looked up from germline, CDR1 is SGHRS and CDR2 is YFSETQ.

The genes are TRBV27 and TRBJ1-3, with D hard to call. The V end was cut by 0 bases, the J end by 11 bases, with 20 bases between. The CDR3 has 16 amino acids. The germline gives CDR1 MNHEY, CDR2 SMNVEV (reference sequence). The CDR3 coding sequence is TGTGCCAGCAGTTTATCCGCAGCCTTTTCGAACACAGCCATATATTTT. The encoded protein is CASSLSAAFSNTAIYF.

This clone counts as medium-sized. This chain links TRBV30 with TRBJ2-7; TRBD1 might be the D (6 bases). The CDR3 is made up of 13 amino acids. V gave up 4 bases and J gave up 1 base, with 11 bases separating them. Looked up from germline, CDR1 is GTSNPN and CDR2 is SVGIG (reference sequence). The CDR3 is CAWTRQDSYEQYF. CDR3 nucleotide sequence: TGTGCCTGGACCCGACAGGATTCCTACGAGCAGTACTTC.

This chain joins TRBV18 and TRBJ1-1, with 8 bases that match TRBD1. This CDR3 contains 17 residues. CDR1 and CDR2 (germline): KGHSH, LQKENI. V shed 2 bases, J shed 0 bases, and the junction held 8 bases outside the gene matches. The chain's CDR3 is CASSPNIGTGMNTEAFF. The DNA for the CDR3 is TGTGCCAGCTCACCAAATATTGGGACAGGCATGAACACTGAAGCTTTCTTT.

This clone was picked up a small number of times. The chain links TRBV5-1 to TRBJ2-3, with 14 positions matching TRBD2. With V trimmed by 4 bases and J by 2 bases, 6 bases remained unmatched. Germline lookup yields CDR1 SGHRS and CDR2 YFSETQ. This CDR3 contains 17 residues. CDR3 region: CASSLGLAGGDTDTQYF. The CDR3 nucleotides read TGCGCCAGCAGCCTCGGACTAGCGGGGGGCGACACAGATACGCAGTATTTT.

The CDR3 nucleotides are TGTGCCAGCAGCTTCGGGTCGACAGGGGGCAGAGAGACCCAGTACTTC. This codes for CASSFGSTGGRETQYF. V and J are TRBV7-9 and TRBJ2-5; 10 positions agree with TRBD1. With 3 bases clipped from V and 4 bases from J, the junction kept 8 bases outside the gene matches. This CDR3 has 16 amino acids. In germline, CDR1 is SEHNR, CDR2 FQNEAQ (reference sequence).

V is TRBV6-5 and J is TRBJ2-7, with D perhaps TRBD2 (5 bases). The CDR3 is made up of 12 amino acids. Trimming took 6 bases from V and 5 from J, leaving 11 bases between them. CDR1 and CDR2 from the germline V gene are MNHEY and SVGAGI. CDR3 in DNA: TGTGCCAGCAGCCGGGGTTCCAACGAGCAGTACTTC. This gives the protein CASSRGSNEQYF.

This chain joins TRBV5-6 and TRBJ2-5; D perhaps matches TRBD1 (6 bases). From germline, CDR1 is SGHDT and CDR2 YYEEEE. The CDR3 extends over 17 amino acids. V lost 2 bases, J lost 1 base, and 18 bases lay in between. This CDR3 reads CASSFLLPGQPQETQYF. The CDR3 DNA reads as TGTGCCAGCAGCTTTCTATTACCGGGACAACCCCAAGAGACCCAGTACTTC. The complete variable domain, with remaining parts taken from reference TRBV5-6 and TRBJ2-5, reads DAGVTQSPTHLIKTRGQQVTLRCSPKSGHDTVSWYQQALGQGPQFIFQYYEEEERQRGNFPDRFSGHQFPNYSSELNVNALLLGDSALYLCASSFLLPGQPQETQYFGPGTRLLVL.